Following are 18 T cell receptor beta chains from one sample sequenced in a study of blood T cell repertoires in COVID-19. Generated by immunoSEQ multiplex PCR, the TCRdb table keeps only in-frame clones and is missing some. The table includes around 220,000 clones, about 86% detected once. The sequencing sample was made of peripheral blood. The receptors shown here come from a woman aged 45-60 years with COVID-19, enrolled during active disease.

V is TRBV3-1 (or the pseudogene TRBV3-2) and J is TRBJ1-4; D ambiguous. The V end was cut by 0 bases, the J end by 8 bases, with 13 bases between. Looked up from germline, CDR1 is LGHDT and CDR2 is YNNKEL (reference sequence). The CDR3 totals 15 residues. CDR3 sequence reads: CASSQDQQTGEKLFF. As DNA, the CDR3 is TGTGCCAGCAGCCAAGATCAACAGACGGGAGAAAAACTGTTTTTT.

J is TRBJ1-1 and V is TRBV30, with 8 bases identical to TRBD1. The CDR3 length is 12 residues. Germline loops: CDR1 GTSNPN, CDR2 SVGIG (reference sequence). V dropped 8 bases and J dropped 1; count of bases not matched to a gene: 3. The chain's CDR3 is CAHGQGNTEAFF. The CDR3 DNA reads as TGTGCCCACGGACAGGGGAACACTGAAGCTTTCTTT.

This chain joins TRBV7-9 and TRBJ2-7; 11 nucleotides match TRBD1. V lost 3 bases and J lost 6; bases outside the gene matches: 1. Germline V lookup: CDR1 SEHNR, CDR2 FQNEAQ (reference sequence). The CDR3 contains 13 residues. The CDR3 DNA reads TGTGCCAGCAGCTTGGGACAGGGGGTCGAGCAGTACTTC. Its protein is CASSLGQGVEQYF.

This chain joins TRBV10-1 and TRBJ2-1; 8 bases are a match to TRBD2. With V trimmed by 7 bases and J by 12 bases, 17 bases remained unmatched. Looked up from germline, CDR1 is WNHNN and CDR2 is SYGVQD (reference sequence). CDR3 length: 15 amino acids. CDR3 coding DNA: TGCGCCAGCAAGGGAGGGAGCGGGGGCCTTTTGGGGCAGTTCTTC. Translation: CASKGGSGGLLGQFF.

The chain is built from TRBV5-6 and TRBJ1-6; the match to TRBD1 covers 7 bases. This CDR3 contains 17 residues. The junction had 3 bases not matched to a gene; V was cut back by 0 bases and J by 0 bases. The germline V gene has CDR1 SGHDT and CDR2 YYEEEE. This chain's CDR3 is CASSLATGVSYNSPLHF. The CDR3 region has the DNA TGTGCCAGCAGCTTGGCCACAGGGGTCTCCTATAATTCACCCCTCCACTTT. The variable domain in full, completed from reference TRBV5-6 and TRBJ1-6, reads DAGVTQSPTHLIKTRGQQVTLRCSPKSGHDTVSWYQQALGQGPQFIFQYYEEEERQRGNFPDRFSGHQFPNYSSELNVNALLLGDSALYLCASSLATGVSYNSPLHFGNGTRLTVT.

The J gene is TRBJ1-5, the V gene TRBV15; D is undetermined. With 3 bases removed from V and 7 bases from J, the gap between germline ends came to 16 bases. Per germline, CDR1 LNHNV and CDR2 YYDKDF (reference sequence). The CDR3 extends over 15 amino acids. The chain's CDR3 is CATSRPPIGRQPQHF. CDR3 sequence (DNA): TGTGCCACCAGCAGGCCCCCCATCGGGAGACAGCCCCAGCATTTT.

J is TRBJ1-5 and V is TRBV5-5; TRBD1 might be the D (6 bases). This CDR3 spans 16 amino acids. The germline V gene encodes CDR1 SGHKS and CDR2 YYEKEE (reference sequence). V was pared by 10 bases and J by 2 bases, with 22 bases between. The CDR3 coding sequence is TGTGCCGGCCTAGCTTGGGGGCAAGGACGCAATCAGCCCCAGCATTTT. Translated: CAGLAWGQGRNQPQHF. Full variable domain (remainder filled in from reference TRBV5-5 and TRBJ1-5): DAGVTQSPTHLIKTRGQQVTLRCSPISGHKSVSWYQQVLGQGPQFIFQYYEKEERGRGNFPDRFSARQFPNYSSELNVNALLLGDSALYLCAGLAWGQGRNQPQHFGDGTRLSIL.

This clone was seen just once. This chain uses TRBV14 with TRBJ2-1; 7 nucleotides match TRBD1. The ends lost 2 bases at V and 1 base at J; junction bases unmatched: 20. This CDR3 spans 21 amino acids. CDR1 and CDR2 from the germline V gene are SGHDN and FVKESK. The CDR3, as DNA: TGTGCCAGCAGCCAAACGTACAAATGGCCGGGACAGTCGATGTCCTACAATGAGCAGTTCTTC. Translating it yields CASSQTYKWPGQSMSYNEQFF.

This clone was recorded only once. The V and J genes are TRBV5-4 and TRBJ2-1; 9 nucleotides match TRBD2. Germline V gives CDR1 SGHNT, CDR2 YYREEE (reference sequence). The CDR3 runs 14 residues. Trimming removed 2 bases from V and 10 bases from J; junction bases left unmatched: 7. CDR3 in amino acids: CASSLAGGGREQFF. The DNA of the CDR3 is TGTGCCAGCAGCTTAGCGGGGGGAGGAAGAGAGCAGTTCTTC.

This chain uses TRBV19 with TRBJ2-2; 7 bases map to TRBD2. The V gene's germline CDR1 is LNHDA and CDR2 SQIVND (reference sequence). The junction had 8 bases not matched to a gene; V was cut back by 7 bases and J by 3 bases. This CDR3 contains 15 residues. CDR3 residues: CASTEVGGDTGELFF. CDR3 bases: TGTGCCAGTACGGAGGTGGGGGGGGACACCGGGGAGCTGTTTTTT.

Note on this clone: Other nucleotide sequences from this sample produce the same CDR3. V gene TRBV6-5 combines with J gene TRBJ1-1; tentative D call: TRBD1 (5 bases). The germline V gene encodes CDR1 MNHEY and CDR2 SVGAGI. This CDR3 comprises 14 residues. Trimming pared 2 bases from V and 2 bases from J, leaving 9 bases between. Here the CDR3 DNA reads TGTGCCAGCAGTTACAGGGGTTTAAACACTGAAGCTTTCTTT. It specifies CASSYRGLNTEAFF.

The chain combines TRBV7-8 with TRBJ2-5; a weak D match, TRBD1 (5 bases). The CDR3 is 16 residues long. The germline V gene has CDR1 SGHVS and CDR2 FQNEAQ. V lost 1 base to trimming and J lost 1 base, with 13 bases between them. DNA for the CDR3: TGTGCCAGCAGCTTAGGGGGCTGGCTAACCCAAGAGACCCAGTACTTC. Its translation: CASSLGGWLTQETQYF.

The chain uses TRBV6-2 or TRBV6-3 and TRBJ2-7, with 9 bases that match TRBD2. The CDR3 runs 16 residues. The germline V gene has CDR1 MNHEY and CDR2 SVGEGT. V was clipped by 6 bases and J by 2 bases; unmatched bases: 11. In nucleotides, the CDR3 is TGTGCCAGCAGCCCTTGGAGCGGGGGGTACCCCTACGAGCAGTACTTC. Its protein product is CASSPWSGGYPYEQYF.

The chain carries TRBV5-1 and TRBJ2-3; D possibly corresponds to TRBD1 (7 bases). Looked up from germline, CDR1 is SGHRS and CDR2 is YFSETQ. V lost 2 bases to trimming and J lost 5 bases, with 12 bases between them. The CDR3 totals 14 residues. The CDR3 nucleotides read TGCGCCAGCAGCTTAGGAGGGGGCGGAGATACGCAGTATTTT. Translated, it gives CASSLGGGGDTQYF.

This chain joins TRBV5-1 and TRBJ2-1; tentative D call: TRBD1 (5 bases). The CDR3 runs to 16 residues. CDR1 and CDR2 from the germline V gene are SGHRS and YFSETQ. The V and J ends lost 6 bases and 3 bases respectively, with 19 bases between them. The CDR3 nucleotides are TGCGCCAGCAAAATTATGATACCCGACAGCTACAATGAGCAGTTCTTC. Translation: CASKIMIPDSYNEQFF.

This clone was observed a single time. This chain connects TRBV5-4 to TRBJ2-2; a weak D match, TRBD1 (5 bases). V was trimmed by 0 bases and J by 4 bases, leaving 16 bases between them. Germline CDR1 SGHNT, CDR2 YYREEE (reference sequence). The CDR3 is 17 residues long. The CDR3 region has the DNA TGTGCCAGCAGCTTGGCCAGGGCAGGGTGGGGCACCGGGGAGCTGTTTTTT. Protein: CASSLARAGWGTGELFF.

The rearrangement links TRBV27 to TRBJ1-4, with D perhaps matching TRBD1 (6 bases). This CDR3 is built from 16 residues. Germline lookup yields CDR1 MNHEY and CDR2 SMNVEV (reference sequence). Trimming removed 4 bases at V and 4 bases at J, with 16 bases between. CDR3 DNA: TGTGCCAGCAGTTCGACAGGAGGCCTCTTTAATGAAAAACTGTTTTTT. Translated: CASSSTGGLFNEKLFF.

The chain links TRBV19 to TRBJ1-5, with 9 bases aligning to TRBD1. The junction had 6 bases not matched to a gene; V was cut back by 3 bases and J by 6 bases. CDR3 size: 15 residues. CDR1 is LNHDA, CDR2 SQIVND, per germline (reference sequence). CDR3: CASSIVQGASQPQHF. CDR3 nucleotides: TGTGCCAGTAGTATCGTACAGGGGGCAAGTCAGCCCCAGCATTTT.